This paragraph covers one T cell receptor beta chain sequence. This sample was taken from a study of cytomegalovirus exposure and HLA in healthy donors. V shed 3 bases and J shed 2 bases, with 8 bases lying between them. The CDR3 consists of 13 residues. The germline gives CDR1 MNHEY, CDR2 SMNVEV (reference sequence). The study ran its PCR with 60 Vbeta and 13 Jbeta primers. The data were produced by immunoSEQ multiplex PCR, yet TCRdb's version contains in-frame clones alone and is incomplete. This table has some 120,000 clones, roughly four fifths appearing once. The sequencing input was PBMCs. The chain combines TRBV27 with TRBJ2-7, with a tentative D call TRBD1 (7 bases). The TCR sequence derives from a woman aged 45-60 years in good health and CMV-seropositive. The DNA for the CDR3 is TGTGCCAGCAGTTTCAGGGGGGCCTACGAGCAGTACTTC. As protein: CASSFRGAYEQYF.